The present T cell receptor beta chain was sequenced within a study of low-dose radiotherapy and immunotherapy resistance in tumors. As to time point: after trial treatment. Treatment given: LDRT plus nivolumab, ipilimumab, low-dose cyclophosphamide and aspirin (RACIN trial). cDNA synthesis used a TRAV/TRBV-specific primer set for both chains. Amplification, which lasted approximately 19 PCR cycles, used a constant-region primer and V-primer adapter to amplify TCRs. TCRdb passed the reads through MiXCR, listing each CDR3 protein once. The table has about 97,000 distinct CDR3 sequences, around 21% seen once; the top ten hold about 4%. CDR1 and CDR2 (germline): DFQATT, SNEGSKA (reference sequence). V lost 5 bases and J lost 0, with 8 bases in between. The CDR3 sequence is 14 residues long. This clonotype has at least ten counts.

The material sequenced was PBMCs, taken after low-dose radiotherapy plus immunotherapy. This clonotype originated in a male donor with prostate cancer. The chain is built from TRBV20-1 and TRBJ2-6; no clear D. The DNA for the CDR3 is TGCAGTGCTTCAGACCACTCTGGGGCCAACGTCCTGACTTTC. It translates to CSASDHSGANVLTF.